The present entry profiles one T cell receptor (beta chain) with its context. At one of its ends the junction is not consistent with the germline gene, which may arise from a read error. TCRdb passed the multiplex PCR reads through MiXCR, listing each CDR3 protein once. The data contain more than 30,000 distinct CDR3 sequences, 60% to 70% of them seen just once; the ten biggest clones take up 15% to 20%. This sample was included in a study of breast tumors, draining lymph nodes, adjacent tissues. CDR3 size: 14 residues. Germline V gene sequence: CDR1 PRHDT, CDR2 FYEKMQ (reference sequence). Material for sequencing was breast tumor tissue. The sequence was collected from a female donor with breast cancer. Some clones in this sample may be carry-over from other donors' samples. V gene TRBV13 combines with J gene TRBJ2-7, with D perhaps TRBD1 (6 bases). The chain's CDR3 is CASSSRGWADGQYF. The DNA for the CDR3 is TGTGCCAGCAGCTCCAGGGGTTGGGCCGACGGGCAGTACTTT.